The entry that follows covers one T cell receptor (beta chain) sequence. Its specificity is not known. The sample originates from a study of T cells in Graves' hyperthyroidism and ophthalmopathy. Study-wide results and limits: Median prediction lead before ophthalmopathy onset was 6.5 months with the model. Most thyroid clonotypes expanded above 0.001 were also detected in blood.

Amplification of TCR beta CDR3 regions used RNA as the template. HTBI primers were the set used in a first-round RT-PCR of the TCR CDR3. TCRdb itself ran the multiplex PCR reads through MiXCR, one entry per CDR3 protein. This sample yields around 500,000 distinct CDR3 sequences, of which 20% to 25% are seen a single time; less than 65% belongs to the top ten. Germline V gene lookup returns CDR1 ENHRY and CDR2 SYGVKD. Trimming cost V 4 bases and J 3 bases, with 20 bases left between them. There are 17 residues in the CDR3. The source is a woman in her 70s with Graves' ophthalmopathy. What was sequenced was blood. The rearrangement uses TRBV10-3 and TRBJ2-3, with D tentatively TRBD2 (6 bases). CDR3 protein: CAISGKGLMRGTDTQYF. The CDR3 DNA sequence: TGTGCCATCAGTGGTAAGGGACTCATGAGGGGAACAGATACGCAGTATTTT.